What follows are 20 T cell receptor beta chains derived from one specimen sequenced in a study of regulatory and conventional T cells in RAG deficiency (dated 2017 in TCRdb). Library preparation was by the immunoSEQ multiplex PCR assay. Not all clones reach the TCRdb copy of this immuneACCESS table, which keeps in-frame sequences only. Checked studies attribute under half of the gap to unresolved V genes and leave the rest unexplained. In all, the sample holds over 250 clones, and roughly 70% of those were seen once. Of the sample, approximately 29% is held by the ten largest clones. Sequences were obtained from CD8+ T cells sorted from blood. The receptors originated from a human donor with RAG deficiency presenting as combined immunodeficiency.

This clone has just one count. The rearrangement joins TRBV27 to TRBJ2-7; D gene ambiguous. Germline CDR1 is MNHEY and CDR2 is SMNVEV (reference sequence). The CDR3 totals 11 residues. V was pared by 5 bases and J by 3 bases, with 5 bases between. The CDR3 DNA is TGTGCCAGCAGTATGGGCTACGAGCAGTACTTC. Encoded protein: CASSMGYEQYF.

This clone was seen just once. V gene TRBV21-1 combines with J gene TRBJ1-5. TRBV21-1 is assigned pseudogene status. The CDR3 totals 17 residues. The DNA of the CDR3 is TGTGCCAGCAGTCTGTTACTGCTACATTGGCATCATCAGCCCCAGCATTTT. This encodes CASSLLLLHWHHQPQHF.

V is TRBV10-1 and J is TRBJ1-2, with D hard to call. Trimming pared 5 bases from V and 4 bases from J, leaving 23 bases between. Germline assignment: CDR1 WNHNN and CDR2 SYGVQD (reference sequence). The CDR3 totals 17 residues. CDR3: CASSPRGISRRTYGYTF. The CDR3 bases are TGCGCCAGCAGTCCTAGAGGAATATCGCGAAGGACCTATGGCTACACCTTC.

The chain couples TRBV7-3 to TRBJ2-3; D is uncertain. The germline CDR1 and CDR2 sequences are SGHTA and FQGTGA. The CDR3 is 11 amino acids. V was cut by 4 bases and J by 2 bases, with 1 base left in between. CDR3 coding DNA: TGTGCCAGCAGCTCCACAGATACGCAGTATTTT. It is translated as CASSSTDTQYF.

By its share, this clone is hyperexpanded. Other DNA sequences from this sample encode an identical CDR3 as well. The chain combines TRBV7-3 with TRBJ2-1; a weak D match, TRBD2 (5 bases). The CDR3 spans 12 residues. Germline CDR1 reads SGHTA; CDR2 reads FQGTGA. V was clipped by 1 base and J by 8 bases, with 6 bases between them. This CDR3 reads CASSLNGDEQFF. In DNA, the CDR3 is TGTGCCAGCAGCTTAAACGGGGATGAGCAGTTCTTC.

This clone counts as hyperexpanded. This chain's CDR3 is CASSPLGTEAFF. CDR3 DNA sequence: TGTGCCAGCAGTCCTCTGGGAACTGAAGCTTTCTTT. The rearrangement joins TRBV28 to TRBJ1-1; D remains unclear. V lost 5 bases, J lost 5 bases, and 9 bases lay in between. CDR1 and CDR2 (germline): MDHEN, SYDVKM. The CDR3 runs to 12 residues.

The chain joins TRBV27 to TRBJ2-3; no firm D call. Deletions cut 2 bases from V and 6 bases from J, with 9 bases between. The length of the CDR3 is 13 residues. Germline V gene sequence: CDR1 MNHEY, CDR2 SMNVEV (reference sequence). In DNA, the CDR3 is TGTGCCAGCAGTTTAGGTTTGATGGATACGCAGTATTTT. Amino acid sequence: CASSLGLMDTQYF.

CDR3 bases: TGTGCCAGCAGTTTTGCAGGGGTTTACTATGGCTACACCTTC. Amino acids: CASSFAGVYYGYTF. The rearrangement joins TRBV28 to TRBJ1-2; TRBD1 might be the D (6 bases). CDR3 length: 14 amino acids. The V end lost 3 bases, the J end lost 3 bases, and 11 bases lay between the germline ends. Germline V gene data show CDR1 as MDHEN and CDR2 as SYDVKM.

V gene TRBV14 combines with J gene TRBJ2-7, with D uncertain. Germline V lookup: CDR1 SGHDN, CDR2 FVKESK. Trimming removed 1 base at V and 0 bases at J, with 1 base between. The CDR3 spans 12 residues. The CDR3 coding sequence is TGTGCCAGCAGCCAAGCCTCCTACGAGCAGTACTTC. This encodes CASSQASYEQYF.

This chain links TRBV25-1 with TRBJ2-7; D not certain. The CDR3 length is 12 residues. V was clipped by 1 base and J by 2 bases, with 3 bases between them. Per germline, CDR1 MGHDK and CDR2 SYGVNS. The CDR3 is CASSESPYEQYF. CDR3 DNA: TGTGCCAGCAGTGAATCCCCCTACGAGCAGTACTTC.

This chain's CDR3 is CASSLTPYNEQFF. CDR3 nucleotide sequence: TGCGCCAGCAGCTTGACTCCCTACAATGAGCAGTTCTTC. V is TRBV5-1 and J is TRBJ2-1; no reliable D call. The CDR3 has 13 residues. Germline V gene sequence: CDR1 SGHRS, CDR2 YFSETQ. V lost 1 base and J lost 2, with 4 bases in between.

V and J are TRBV28 and TRBJ1-5; D is uncertain. Germline CDR1 is MDHEN and CDR2 is SYDVKM. This CDR3 is 12 amino acids long. V was cut by 6 bases and J by 7 bases, with 10 bases left in between. The CDR3 region is CASSSRWQPQHF. The CDR3 nucleotides read TGTGCCAGCAGCTCGAGGTGGCAGCCCCAGCATTTT. Looking up the rest from reference TRBV28 and TRBJ1-5 gives the full variable domain: DVKVTQSSRYLVKRTGEKVFLECVQDMDHENMFWYRQDPGLGLRLIYFSYDVKMKEKGDIPEGYSVSREKKERFSLILESASTNQTSMYLCASSSRWQPQHFGDGTRLSIL.

J is TRBJ2-1 and V is TRBV29-1; 10 bases agree with TRBD2. CDR1 and CDR2 from the germline V gene are SQVTM and ANQGSEA. The CDR3 is 14 residues long. The ends lost 3 bases at V and 5 bases at J; junction bases unmatched: 4. CDR3 residues: CSVDGLAEDNEQFF. The CDR3 DNA follows: TGCAGCGTTGACGGACTAGCGGAAGACAATGAGCAGTTCTTC.

The chain employs TRBV19 and TRBJ1-2; a possible D gene is TRBD1 (5 bases). CDR3 length equals 17 residues. V shed 4 bases and J shed 4 bases, with 22 bases lying between them. Germline-derived CDR1 and CDR2 are LNHDA and SQIVND (reference sequence). CDR3 coding DNA: TGTGCCAGTAGTAGTCGTGGGGCAAATCGAAAGACCTATGGCTACACCTTC. This translates into CASSSRGANRKTYGYTF.

The V gene is TRBV4-2, the J gene TRBJ2-3; no definite D call. There are 15 residues in the CDR3. The germline V and J ends were trimmed by 0 bases and 0 bases, with 7 bases remaining between them. Germline V gene lookup returns CDR1 LGHNA and CDR2 YNFKEQ. Written as DNA, the CDR3 is TGTGCCAGCAGCCAAGAGGAAGCCAGCACAGATACGCAGTATTTT. It encodes CASSQEEASTDTQYF.

CDR3 sequence: CASSMKVYHEQSRANVLTF. CDR3 DNA: TGTGCCAGCAGCATGAAGGTATACCATGAACAAAGTCGGGCCAACGTCCTGACTTTC. The chain is built from TRBV7-9 and TRBJ2-6; D is uncertain. The CDR3 spans 19 residues. Germline loops: CDR1 SEHNR, CDR2 FQNEAQ (reference sequence). V lost 5 bases and J lost 5, with 25 bases in between.

This sequence joins TRBV6-6 and TRBJ2-1; D gene uncertain. The germline V and J ends were trimmed by 5 bases and 4 bases, with 6 bases remaining between them. The length of the CDR3 is 12 residues. Germline CDR1 is MNHNY and CDR2 is SVGAGI (reference sequence). This CDR3 is CASSDVYNEQFF. CDR3 DNA sequence: TGTGCCAGCAGTGACGTATACAATGAGCAGTTCTTC.

V and J are TRBV7-3 and TRBJ2-3; D is ambiguous. Trimming shortened V by 5 bases and J by 2 bases, and 2 bases separated the two germline ends. From germline, CDR1 is SGHTA and CDR2 FQGTGA. The CDR3 spans 11 residues. Written as DNA, the CDR3 is TGTGCCAGCAGCATCACAGATACGCAGTATTTT. It encodes CASSITDTQYF.

V is TRBV28 and J is TRBJ1-5; D uncertain. The CDR3 totals 13 residues. V was shortened by 3 bases and J by 4 bases, with 7 bases between the two germline ends. Germline V gene sequence: CDR1 MDHEN, CDR2 SYDVKM. This chain's CDR3 is CASSFGRNQPQHF. The CDR3 DNA follows: TGTGCCAGCAGTTTTGGGAGAAATCAGCCCCAGCATTTT.

The J gene is TRBJ1-5, the V gene TRBV11-2; 8 bases agree with TRBD1. The CDR3 runs 17 residues. After removal of 5 bases from V and 0 bases from J, the junction contained 9 bases not matched to a gene. CDR1 and CDR2 (germline): SGHAT, FQNNGV. The CDR3 loop reads CASSALRQGISNQPQHF. CDR3 DNA sequence: TGTGCCAGCAGCGCACTCAGACAGGGGATTAGCAATCAGCCCCAGCATTTT.